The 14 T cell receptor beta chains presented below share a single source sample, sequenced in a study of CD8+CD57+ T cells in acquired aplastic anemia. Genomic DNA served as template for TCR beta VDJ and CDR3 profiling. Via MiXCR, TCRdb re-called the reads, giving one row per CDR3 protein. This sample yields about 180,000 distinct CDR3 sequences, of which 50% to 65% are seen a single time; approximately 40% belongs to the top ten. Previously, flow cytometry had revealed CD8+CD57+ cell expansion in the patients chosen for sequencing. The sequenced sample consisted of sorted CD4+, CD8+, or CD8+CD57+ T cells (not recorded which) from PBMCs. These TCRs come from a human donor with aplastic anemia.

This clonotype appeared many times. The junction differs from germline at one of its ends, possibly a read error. In DNA, the CDR3 is TGCGCCAGCAGCTTGTCGACAGGCTACGAGCAGTACTTC. This gives the protein CASSLSTGYEQYF. The chain uses TRBV7-2 and TRBJ2-7, with D perhaps matching TRBD1 (6 bases). Germline loops: CDR1 SGHTA, CDR2 FQGNSA. There are 13 residues in the CDR3.

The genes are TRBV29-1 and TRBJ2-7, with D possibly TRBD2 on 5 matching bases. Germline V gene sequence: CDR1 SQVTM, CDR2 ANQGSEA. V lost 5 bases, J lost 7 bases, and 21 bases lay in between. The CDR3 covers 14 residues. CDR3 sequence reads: CSVIGRTGPTEQYF. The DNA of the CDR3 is TGCAGCGTTATAGGACGGACTGGTCCTACGGAGCAGTACTTC.

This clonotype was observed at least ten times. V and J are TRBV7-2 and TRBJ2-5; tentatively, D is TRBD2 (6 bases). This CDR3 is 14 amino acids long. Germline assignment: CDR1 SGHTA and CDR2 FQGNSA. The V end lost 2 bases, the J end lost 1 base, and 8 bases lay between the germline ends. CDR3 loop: CASSLWGVQETQYF. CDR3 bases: TGTGCCAGCAGCTTATGGGGGGTCCAAGAGACCCAGTACTTC. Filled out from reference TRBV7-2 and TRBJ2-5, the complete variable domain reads GAGVSQSPSNKVTEKGKDVELRCDPISGHTALYWYRQSLGQGLEFLIYFQGNSAPDKSGLPSDRFSAERTGGSVSTLTIQRTQQEDSAVYLCASSLWGVQETQYFGPGTRLLVL.

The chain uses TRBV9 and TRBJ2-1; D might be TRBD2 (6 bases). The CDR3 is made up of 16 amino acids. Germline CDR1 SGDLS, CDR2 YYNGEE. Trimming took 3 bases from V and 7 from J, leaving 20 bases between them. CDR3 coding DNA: TGTGCCAGCAGCGCTGGAGGGGACCCTGGGTGGAATGAGCAGTTCTTC. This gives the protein CASSAGGDPGWNEQFF. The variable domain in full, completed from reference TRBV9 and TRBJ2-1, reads DSGVTQTPKHLITATGQRVTLRCSPRSGDLSVYWYQQSLDQGLQFLIQYYNGEERAKGNILERFSAQQFPDLHSELNLSSLELGDSALYFCASSAGGDPGWNEQFFGPGTRLTVL.

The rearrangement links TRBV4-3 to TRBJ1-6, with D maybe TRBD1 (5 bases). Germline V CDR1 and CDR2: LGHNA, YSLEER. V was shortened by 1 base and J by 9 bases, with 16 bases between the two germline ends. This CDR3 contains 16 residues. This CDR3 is CASSQGWGEISSPLHF. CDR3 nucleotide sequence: TGCGCCAGCAGCCAAGGCTGGGGGGAGATTAGTTCACCCCTCCACTTT.

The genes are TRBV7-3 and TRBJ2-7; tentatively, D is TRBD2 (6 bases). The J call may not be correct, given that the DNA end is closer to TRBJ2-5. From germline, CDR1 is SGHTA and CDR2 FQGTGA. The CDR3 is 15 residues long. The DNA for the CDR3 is TGTGCCAGCAGCTTGTTGGGGGGACACCAAGAGACCCAGTACTTC. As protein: CASSLLGGHQETQYF.

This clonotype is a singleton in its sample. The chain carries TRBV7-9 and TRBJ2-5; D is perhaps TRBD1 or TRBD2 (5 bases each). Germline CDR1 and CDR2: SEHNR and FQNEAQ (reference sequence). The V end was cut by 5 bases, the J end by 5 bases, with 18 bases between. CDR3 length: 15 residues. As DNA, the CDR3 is TGTGCCAGCAGCGGAAGGCAGCCTTGGGGGGAGACCCAGTACTTC. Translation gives CASSGRQPWGETQYF.

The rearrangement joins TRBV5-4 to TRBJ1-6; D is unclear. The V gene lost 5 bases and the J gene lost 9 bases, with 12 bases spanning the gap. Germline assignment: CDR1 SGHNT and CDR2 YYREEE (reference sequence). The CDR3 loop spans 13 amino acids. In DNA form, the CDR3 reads TGTGCCAGCAGTGGGTTAGGGTTTTCACCCCTCCACTTT. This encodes CASSGLGFSPLHF.

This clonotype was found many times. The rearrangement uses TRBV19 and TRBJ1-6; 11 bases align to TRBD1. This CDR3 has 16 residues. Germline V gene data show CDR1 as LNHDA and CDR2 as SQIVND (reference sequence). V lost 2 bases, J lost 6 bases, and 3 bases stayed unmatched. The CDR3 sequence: CASSIRTGGSNSPLHF. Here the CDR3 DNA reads TGTGCCAGTAGTATAAGGACAGGGGGCTCTAATTCACCCCTCCACTTT.

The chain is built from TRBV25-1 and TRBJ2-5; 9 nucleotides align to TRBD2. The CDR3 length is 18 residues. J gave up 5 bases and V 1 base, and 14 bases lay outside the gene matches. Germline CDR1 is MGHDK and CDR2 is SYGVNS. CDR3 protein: CASSEFDNSGSTKETQYF. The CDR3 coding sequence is TGTGCCAGCAGTGAATTCGATAATAGCGGGAGTACCAAGGAGACCCAGTACTTC.

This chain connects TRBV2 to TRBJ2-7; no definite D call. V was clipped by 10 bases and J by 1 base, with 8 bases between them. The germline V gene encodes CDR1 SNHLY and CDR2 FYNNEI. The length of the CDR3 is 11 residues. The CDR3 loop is CATNGSYEQYF. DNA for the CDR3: TGTGCCACCAATGGGTCCTACGAGCAGTACTTC.

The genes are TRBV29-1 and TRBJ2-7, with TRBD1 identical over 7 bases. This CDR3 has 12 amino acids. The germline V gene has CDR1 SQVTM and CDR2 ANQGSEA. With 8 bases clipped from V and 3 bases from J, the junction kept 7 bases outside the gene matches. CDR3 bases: TGCAGCATCTCGGGACAGTTCTACGAGCAGTACTTC. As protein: CSISGQFYEQYF.

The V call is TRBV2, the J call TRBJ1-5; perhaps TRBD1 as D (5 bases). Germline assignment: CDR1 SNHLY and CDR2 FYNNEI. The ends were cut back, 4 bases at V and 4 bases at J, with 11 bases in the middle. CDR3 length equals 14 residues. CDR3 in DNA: TGTGCCAGCAGTGGGATAGGGGATAATCAGCCCCAGCATTTT. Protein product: CASSGIGDNQPQHF.

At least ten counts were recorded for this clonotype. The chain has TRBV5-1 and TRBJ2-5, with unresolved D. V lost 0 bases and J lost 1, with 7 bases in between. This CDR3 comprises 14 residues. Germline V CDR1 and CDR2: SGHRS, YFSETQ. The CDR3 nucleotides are TGCGCCAGCAGCTTGGCCGTGGGCCAAGAGACCCAGTACTTC. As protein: CASSLAVGQETQYF. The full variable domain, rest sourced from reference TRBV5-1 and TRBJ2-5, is KAGVTQTPRYLIKTRGQQVTLSCSPISGHRSVSWYQQTPGQGLQFLFEYFSETQRNKGNFPGRFSGRQFSNSRSEMNVSTLELGDSALYLCASSLAVGQETQYFGPGTRLLVL.